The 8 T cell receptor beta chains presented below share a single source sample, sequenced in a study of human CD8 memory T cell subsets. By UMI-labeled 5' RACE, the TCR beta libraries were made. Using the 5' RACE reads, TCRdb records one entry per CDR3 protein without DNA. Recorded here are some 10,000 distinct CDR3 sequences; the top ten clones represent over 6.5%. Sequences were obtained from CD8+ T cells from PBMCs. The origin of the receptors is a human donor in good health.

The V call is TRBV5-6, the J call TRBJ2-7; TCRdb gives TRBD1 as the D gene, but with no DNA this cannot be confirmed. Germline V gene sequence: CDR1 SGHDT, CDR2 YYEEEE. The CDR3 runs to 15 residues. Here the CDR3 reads CASSFFTGGDYEQYF. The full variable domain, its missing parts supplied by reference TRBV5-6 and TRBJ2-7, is DAGVTQSPTHLIKTRGQQVTLRCSPKSGHDTVSWYQQALGQGPQFIFQYYEEEERQRGNFPDRFSGHQFPNYSSELNVNALLLGDSALYLCASSFFTGGDYEQYFGPGTRLTVT.

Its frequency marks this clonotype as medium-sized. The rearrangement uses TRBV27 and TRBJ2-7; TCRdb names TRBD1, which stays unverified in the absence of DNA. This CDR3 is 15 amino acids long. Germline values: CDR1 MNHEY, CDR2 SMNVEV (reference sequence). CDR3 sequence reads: CASSPPGRFGGEQYF.

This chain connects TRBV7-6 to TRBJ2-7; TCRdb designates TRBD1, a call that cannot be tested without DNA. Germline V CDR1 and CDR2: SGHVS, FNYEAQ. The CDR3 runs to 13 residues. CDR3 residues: CASSPGRIYEQYF.

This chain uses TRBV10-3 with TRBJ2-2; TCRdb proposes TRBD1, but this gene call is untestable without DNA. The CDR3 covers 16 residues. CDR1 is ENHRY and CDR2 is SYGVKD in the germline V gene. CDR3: CAISESGGGYTGELFF.

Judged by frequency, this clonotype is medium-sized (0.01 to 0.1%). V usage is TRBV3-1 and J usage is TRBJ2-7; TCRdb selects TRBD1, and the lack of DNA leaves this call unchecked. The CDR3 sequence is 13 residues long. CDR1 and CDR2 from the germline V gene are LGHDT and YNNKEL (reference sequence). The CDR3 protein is CASSQQGAYEQYF.

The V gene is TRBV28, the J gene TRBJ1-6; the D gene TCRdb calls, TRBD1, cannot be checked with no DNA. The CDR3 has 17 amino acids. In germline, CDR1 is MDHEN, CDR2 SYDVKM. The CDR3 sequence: CASSLGTVSSYNSPLHF.

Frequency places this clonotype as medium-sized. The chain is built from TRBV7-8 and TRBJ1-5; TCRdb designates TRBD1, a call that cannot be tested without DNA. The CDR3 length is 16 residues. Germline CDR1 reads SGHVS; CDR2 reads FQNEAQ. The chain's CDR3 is CASSFRLRDRNQPQHF. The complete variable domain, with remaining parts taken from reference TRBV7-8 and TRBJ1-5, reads GAGVSQSPRYKVAKRGQDVALRCDPISGHVSLFWYQQALGQGPEFLTYFQNEAQLDKSGLPSDRFFAERPEGSVSTLKIQRTQQEDSAVYLCASSFRLRDRNQPQHFGDGTRLSIL.

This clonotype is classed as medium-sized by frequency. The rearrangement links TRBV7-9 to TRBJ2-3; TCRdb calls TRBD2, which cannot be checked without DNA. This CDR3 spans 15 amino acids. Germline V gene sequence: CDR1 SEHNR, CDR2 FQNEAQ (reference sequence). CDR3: CASSPGEGNTDTQYF.